This T cell receptor beta chain was identified in a study of cytomegalovirus exposure and HLA in healthy donors (TCRdb year 2017). In the study overall: An earlier analysis of under 600 of the donors reported 250 to 300 Gb of sequence data and 100 million to 130 million unique TCR beta sequences from roughly 200 million T cells. Among some 400 genotyped donors of the cohort, an average of about 220,000 unique TCR beta nucleotide sequences was sequenced per donor, of which about 19% were non-productive. A later analysis re-examined previously published TCR beta repertoires from just over 650 donors and added high-resolution HLA genotyping to investigate patterns of TCR occurrence. Donor age, sex, ethnicity and CMV serostatus were compiled together with the repertoire data. A later genetic analysis used genome-wide SNP genotypes for about 65% of the roughly 670 donors, treating that subset as a discovery cohort. Among the roughly 390 genotyped donors, under 90% belonged to the genetic ancestry cluster associated with self-reported Caucasian donors. Rather than drawing on any new phenotypic data, the later analysis identified candidate immune exposures from TCR beta sequences and the way those sequences occurred across donors. In addition to the first cohort of roughly 700 subjects, a separate validation cohort of 130 or so different subjects was used. About 300 gigabases of sequencing data and tens of millions of unique TCR sequences were included in an early release covering roughly 600 HLA-typed donors. The number of donors typed differed by locus, with about 629-630 for A, B, C, DRB1 and DQB1, more than 500 for DQA1, approximately 580 for DPA1, and some 440 for DPB1. The study profiled the T cell repertoires of hundreds of subjects by immunosequencing and related them to cytomegalovirus serostatus. The study aimed to test whether signatures of past pathogen exposure could be identified by cataloging public T cell receptors. To predict cytomegalovirus infection status, the study brought together high-throughput TCR immunosequencing, statistical association of individual TCRs with disease status, and machine learning. Both class I and class II loci were covered by HLA typing, at four-digit resolution. Because of strong linkage in the cohort, five DR-DQ haplotypes were treated as single units for association and clustering. In an earlier analysis of several hundred of the donors, high-throughput TCR beta sequencing was used to judge whether each TCR beta V gene segment behaved as functional or pseudogenic. All discovery cohort repertoires had been generated on a single sequencing platform.

What the research found in general, with its limitations: In vitro tests confirmed that three of the cytomegalovirus-associated TCR beta chains recognize cytomegalovirus antigens. V-gene and J-gene trimming of TCR beta chains was associated with a missense DCLRE1C variant in a later genetic analysis, and the association was replicated in an independent cohort. Linkage disequilibrium might explain the correlated functional status among segregating V segments, but an unknown experimental factor could not be ruled out. In a later analysis, the rate of TCR association differed among HLA loci, with DRB1 alleles having the most associated TCRs and HLA-C alleles having the fewest. Compared with equally common non-associated chains, HLA-associated TCR beta chains in a later analysis were more clonally expanded and had lower generation probabilities. A further reported finding was that TCR beta sequences accurately predicted the HLA-A and HLA-B alleles for most subjects in the first cohort. Because the 87-base-pair reads could not distinguish some IMGT-functional V segments, including TRBV6-2 and TRBV6-3, those segments were excluded. Presence/absence analyses assumed roughly uniform sequencing depth across donors, an assumption that may not hold. Immune exposure information for the cohort was limited to CMV serostatus. It was suggested by the authors that the approach could potentially be generalized to other disease states and immunological phenotypes. The sequencing pipeline was judged likely to have produced a cluster of highly shared sequence variants as a technical artifact. A later analysis associated 16,951 TCR beta sequences with specific HLA alleles at a false discovery rate of 0.05. Because HLA typing was unavailable for some donors at each locus, only the typed subset was used in association tests. In this cohort, only TCR beta chains were sequenced, and detectable features were limited by the absence of alpha or paired-chain data. The study listed 164 TCR beta chains as associated with cytomegalovirus. Cytomegalovirus status was reported to be diagnosed by the classifier with high specificity and sensitivity in both the original and validation cohorts. Broadly in line with IMGT annotations, most TCR beta V segments showed up in productive rearrangements about 90% or about 30% of the time in an earlier analysis of 587 of the donors. In a later analysis, several top co-occurrence clusters were reported to appear linked to parvovirus B19, influenza, CMV and Epstein-Barr virus. Most CMV-associated TCR beta chains appeared to be HLA-restricted in a later analysis, and the HLA associations seemed to be driven largely by CMV exposure. When HLA alleles, especially DR and DQ, strongly co-occurred, TCR associations were difficult to assign to individual alleles. Across donors, most TCR sequences were observed very rarely, whereas some public TCRs were present in many individuals. The earlier analysis of nearly 600 of the donors excluded roughly 16 rarely observed V segments, including chromosome 9 orphons, because counts were too low. A later genetic analysis reported fewer N-insertions in productive TCRs among donors in an Asian-associated ancestry cluster than the 666-donor mean.

CDR1 and CDR2, looked up from the germline V gene (reference sequence), are GTSNPN and SVGIG. The CDR3 measures 14 amino acids from cysteine to phenylalanine. The read is trimmed to its CDR3 DNA, 42 bases read in frame from base 1. V lost 2 bases and J lost 4 bases, and the count of bases not matched to a germline gene is 8. As for this clone: No antigen is known for it. Base qualities are missing; no much larger clone stands one base away.

In total, approximately 610 healthy bone marrow donors made up the cohort. At the time of sampling, every cohort member was nominally healthy, though immune exposures that went unrecorded were likely present. The donor tested CMV seropositive, placing the donor among the 290 or so seropositive members of the cohort. Every donor gave a peripheral blood sample, and the peripheral blood mononuclear cells from that sample were used for TCR beta sequencing. Genomic DNA extraction from the blood cell samples was performed with the Qiagen DNeasy Blood Extraction Kit. Library construction relied on the immunoSEQ multiplex PCR assay. For the multiplex PCR, a mixture combining 60 forward primers for TCR Vbeta segments and 13 reverse primers for TCR Jbeta segments was used. The CDR3 region of rearranged TCR beta genes was amplified from genomic DNA with a multiplex PCR assay. Amplified TCR beta libraries were sequenced as 87-base-pair reads on the Illumina HiSeq System. Per the authors' processing: A later analysis counted about 80 million unique TCR beta chains across the 666 repertoires, and around 9.9 million of these chains were shared by at least two donors. Raw reads were error-corrected and collapsed into unique sequences with a nearest-neighbor algorithm that merged closely related sequences to remove PCR and sequencing errors. To assign V, D and J gene segments, CDR3 sequences were aligned to IMGT reference sequences. For a sequence to be retained, a match of at least six nucleotides was required to both a V gene segment and a J gene segment. A rearrangement counted as productive if the CDR3 had no stop codons and remained in frame with V and J, and every other rearrangement counted as non-productive. CDR3 was defined by IMGT convention, running from the second conserved V-encoded cysteine to the conserved J-encoded phenylalanine. Sequences without an unambiguous match to a single V gene segment were excluded from the earlier analysis of about 600 of the donors. In an earlier analysis of 587 of the donors, a V segment was called functional when productive rearrangements were above 56.7%, and segregating when the standard deviation between donors exceeded 5%. A statistical classification framework was built to diagnose cytomegalovirus status from the catalog of TCR beta chain sequences. In a later analysis, V and J genes were assigned by comparing TCR nucleotide sequences against IMGT/GENE-DB human TR gene sequences. In a later analysis, CDR3 sequences and most-parsimonious VDJ recombination scenarios were assigned using the TCRdist pipeline. A later analysis defined each TCR beta chain by its CDR3 amino acid sequence plus V-gene family, and excluded reads lacking a unique V-gene family. As a way to deal with suspected cross-contamination and a sequencing artifact, a later analysis dropped approximately 590 nucleotide sequences that were highly shared and had low generation probability. A later analysis calculated a clonal expansion index for each public chain from normalized within-repertoire ranks of inferred template counts. A later analysis computed generation probabilities with a VDJ recombination model fitted to out-of-frame rearrangements, and checked the results against IGoR. A later analysis scored TCR-TCR, TCR-HLA and TCR-CMV co-occurrence with hypergeometric tests, applying a repertoire-size bias correction to TCR pairs. A later analysis estimated false discovery rates by permuting HLA or CMV assignments 20 times. In a later analysis, co-occurring TCRs were grouped using DBSCAN, with TCRdist sequence similarity added in when clustering inside HLA-allele-positive subsets. Co-occurrence clustering excluded repertoires with fewer than 30,000 or more than 120,000 public chains, plus five with anomalous nucleotide sharing. Not all clones reach the TCRdb copy of this immuneACCESS table, which keeps in-frame sequences only. Checked studies attribute under half of the gap to unresolved V genes and leave the rest unexplained. The DNA gave D and trimming, while V, J and clone size come from that table. The sample data list about 160,000 clones, and less than 90% of these were observed just once. Approximately 4.1% of the sample is taken by the ten largest.

The TCR comes from a woman aged 50 to 60 in good health and CMV-seropositive. The sequencing sample was made of PBMCs. The rearranged segments are TRBV30 and TRBJ2-7; TRBD2 aligns with 7 central bases. The sequenced DNA is TGTGCCTGGAGTCAAGCGGGGTCCCGATACGAGCAGTACTTC. This gives the protein CAWSQAGSRYEQYF.